The clone carrying this TCR beta chain showed up just once. Its antigen is currently unknown. V lost 10 bases, J lost 1 base, and 3 bases stayed unmatched. The CDR3 contains 15 residues. Germline V gene data show CDR1 as MNHEY and CDR2 as SVGAGI. Here immunoSEQ multiplex PCR was the method, and the copy in TCRdb shows in-frame clones only, minus some. The sample lists around 310,000 clones, almost 90% occurring once. Regarding treatment: over 15 received Ad26.COV2.S at low or high dose, single or two shots; several received placebo; per-sample allocation not given. Sampling happened 63 days after the first vaccine or placebo injection. An adult aged 18-55 years in Boston served as the donor. The record originates from a study of Ad26.COV2.S vaccination and SARS-CoV-2 variants. Looking at the study overall: Participants got Ad26.COV2.S intramuscularly, once or twice 56 days apart. Findings and limits, study-wide: Total T cell responses may have been underestimated by the TCR breadth and depth analyses.

The clonotype comes from a person aged 18-60 years who received the Ad26.COV2.S COVID-19 vaccine or a placebo. The chain uses TRBV6-5 and TRBJ2-2, with TRBD2 identical over 13 bases. The sample here was peripheral blood, taken in a trial of Ad26.COV2.S vaccine versus placebo. This CDR3 reads CATGLAGRNTGELFF. Written as DNA, the CDR3 is TGTGCCACGGGACTAGCGGGGAGGAACACCGGGGAGCTGTTTTTT.